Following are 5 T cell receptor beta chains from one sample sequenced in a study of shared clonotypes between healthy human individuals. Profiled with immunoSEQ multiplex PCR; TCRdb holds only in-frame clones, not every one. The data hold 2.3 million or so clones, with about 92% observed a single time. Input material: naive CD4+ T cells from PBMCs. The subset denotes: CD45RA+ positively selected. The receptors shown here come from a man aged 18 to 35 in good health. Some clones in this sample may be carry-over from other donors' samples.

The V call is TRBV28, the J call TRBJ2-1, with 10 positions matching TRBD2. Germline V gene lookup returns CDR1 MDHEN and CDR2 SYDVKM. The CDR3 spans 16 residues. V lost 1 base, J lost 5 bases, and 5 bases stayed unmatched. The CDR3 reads CASSLYRTSGHNEQFF. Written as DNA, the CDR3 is TGTGCCAGCAGTTTATATCGGACTAGCGGACACAATGAGCAGTTCTTC. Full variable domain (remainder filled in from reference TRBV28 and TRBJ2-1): DVKVTQSSRYLVKRTGEKVFLECVQDMDHENMFWYRQDPGLGLRLIYFSYDVKMKEKGDIPEGYSVSREKKERFSLILESASTNQTSMYLCASSLYRTSGHNEQFFGPGTRLTVL.

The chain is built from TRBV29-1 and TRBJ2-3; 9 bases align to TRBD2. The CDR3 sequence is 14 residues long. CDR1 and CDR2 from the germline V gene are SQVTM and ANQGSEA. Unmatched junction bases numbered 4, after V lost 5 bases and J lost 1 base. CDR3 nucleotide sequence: TGCAGCGTTTGGGCTAGCGGGGGCACAGATACGCAGTATTTT. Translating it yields CSVWASGGTDTQYF.

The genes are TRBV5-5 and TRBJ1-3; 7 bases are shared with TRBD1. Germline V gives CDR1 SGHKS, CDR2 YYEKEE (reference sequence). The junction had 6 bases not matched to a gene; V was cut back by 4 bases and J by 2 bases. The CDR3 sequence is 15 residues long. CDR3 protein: CASSGTGVPGNTIYF. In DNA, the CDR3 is TGTGCCAGCAGCGGAACAGGGGTCCCTGGAAACACCATATATTTT.

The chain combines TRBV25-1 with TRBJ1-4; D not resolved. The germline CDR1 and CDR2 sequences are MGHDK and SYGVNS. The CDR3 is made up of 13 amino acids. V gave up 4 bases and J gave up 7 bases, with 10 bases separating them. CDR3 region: CASSAGGSEKLFF. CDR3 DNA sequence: TGTGCCAGCAGTGCTGGAGGGAGTGAAAAACTGTTTTTT.

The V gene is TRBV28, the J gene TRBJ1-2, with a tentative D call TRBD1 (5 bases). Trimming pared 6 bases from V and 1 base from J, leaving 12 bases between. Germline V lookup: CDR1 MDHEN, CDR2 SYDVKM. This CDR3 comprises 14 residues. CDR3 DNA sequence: TGTGCCAGCAGACTGAACCAGGGTAACTATGGCTACACCTTC. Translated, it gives CASRLNQGNYGYTF.